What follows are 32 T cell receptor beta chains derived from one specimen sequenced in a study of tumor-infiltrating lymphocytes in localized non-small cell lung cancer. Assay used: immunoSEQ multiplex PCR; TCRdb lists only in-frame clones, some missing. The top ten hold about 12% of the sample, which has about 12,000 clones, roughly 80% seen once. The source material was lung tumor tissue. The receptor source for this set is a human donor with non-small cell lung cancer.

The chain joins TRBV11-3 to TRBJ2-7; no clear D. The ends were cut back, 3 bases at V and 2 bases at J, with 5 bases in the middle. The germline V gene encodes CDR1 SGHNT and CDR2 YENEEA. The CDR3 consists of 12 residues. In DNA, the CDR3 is TGTGCCAGCAGCTTTGGGACCTACGAGCAGTACTTC. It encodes CASSFGTYEQYF.

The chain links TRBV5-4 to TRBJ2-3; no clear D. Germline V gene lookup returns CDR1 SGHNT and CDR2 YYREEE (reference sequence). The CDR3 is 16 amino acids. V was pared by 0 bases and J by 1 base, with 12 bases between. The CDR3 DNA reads TGTGCCAGCAGCTTGGGGGGTCTTGGCCGCACAGATACGCAGTATTTT. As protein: CASSLGGLGRTDTQYF.

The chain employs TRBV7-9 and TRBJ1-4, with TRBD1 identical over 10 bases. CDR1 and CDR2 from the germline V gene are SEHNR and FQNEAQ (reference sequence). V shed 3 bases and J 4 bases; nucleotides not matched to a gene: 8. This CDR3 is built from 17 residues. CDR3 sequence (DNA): TGTGCCAGCAGCTTGGGCGTCCGGGACAGGGGTAATGAAAAACTGTTTTTT. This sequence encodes CASSLGVRDRGNEKLFF. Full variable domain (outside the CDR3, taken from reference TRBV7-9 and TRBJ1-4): DTGVSQNPRHKITKRGQNVTFRCDPISEHNRLYWYRQTLGQGPEFLTYFQNEAQLEKSRLLSDRFSAERPKGSFSTLEIQRTEQGDSAMYLCASSLGVRDRGNEKLFFGSGTQLSVL.

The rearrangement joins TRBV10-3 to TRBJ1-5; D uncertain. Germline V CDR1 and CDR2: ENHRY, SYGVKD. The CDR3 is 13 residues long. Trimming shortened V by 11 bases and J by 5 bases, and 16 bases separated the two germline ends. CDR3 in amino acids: CASTGSVDQPQHF. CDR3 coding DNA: TGTGCCTCAACCGGGAGCGTGGATCAGCCCCAGCATTTT.

CDR3 amino acids: CASRGTGDGGYTF. CDR3 coding DNA: TGTGCCAGCAGAGGGACAGGGGACGGTGGCTACACCTTC. V usage is TRBV7-2 and J usage is TRBJ1-2; TRBD1 matches 10 bases. Trimming took 6 bases from V and 7 from J; bases not matched to a gene: 5. CDR3 length equals 13 residues. The germline V gene has CDR1 SGHTA and CDR2 FQGNSA.

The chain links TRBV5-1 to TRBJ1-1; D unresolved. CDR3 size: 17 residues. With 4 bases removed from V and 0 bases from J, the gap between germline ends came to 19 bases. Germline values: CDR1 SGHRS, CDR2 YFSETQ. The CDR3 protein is CASSLGEVTPMNTEAFF. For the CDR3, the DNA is TGCGCCAGCAGCCTCGGGGAGGTTACCCCTATGAACACTGAAGCTTTCTTT.

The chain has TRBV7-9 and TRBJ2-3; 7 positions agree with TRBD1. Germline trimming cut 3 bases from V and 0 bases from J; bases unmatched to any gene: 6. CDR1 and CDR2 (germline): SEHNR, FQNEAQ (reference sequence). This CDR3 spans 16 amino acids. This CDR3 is CASSFGTGASTDTQYF. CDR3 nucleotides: TGTGCCAGCAGCTTCGGTACAGGGGCTAGCACAGATACGCAGTATTTT. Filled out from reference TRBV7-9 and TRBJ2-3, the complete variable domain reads DTGVSQNPRHKITKRGQNVTFRCDPISEHNRLYWYRQTLGQGPEFLTYFQNEAQLEKSRLLSDRFSAERPKGSFSTLEIQRTEQGDSAMYLCASSFGTGASTDTQYFGPGTRLTVL.

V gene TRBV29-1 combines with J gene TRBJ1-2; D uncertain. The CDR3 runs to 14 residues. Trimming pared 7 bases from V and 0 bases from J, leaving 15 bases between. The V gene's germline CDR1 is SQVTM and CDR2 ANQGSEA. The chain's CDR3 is CSAQVDLANYGYTF. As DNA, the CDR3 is TGCAGCGCCCAAGTGGATTTAGCTAACTATGGCTACACCTTC.

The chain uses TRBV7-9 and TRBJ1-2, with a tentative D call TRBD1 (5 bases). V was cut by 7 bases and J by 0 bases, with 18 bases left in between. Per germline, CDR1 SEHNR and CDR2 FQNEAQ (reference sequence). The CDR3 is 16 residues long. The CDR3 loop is CASTRTTTEANYGYTF. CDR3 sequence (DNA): TGTGCCAGCACCCGCACGACGACAGAAGCTAACTATGGCTACACCTTC.

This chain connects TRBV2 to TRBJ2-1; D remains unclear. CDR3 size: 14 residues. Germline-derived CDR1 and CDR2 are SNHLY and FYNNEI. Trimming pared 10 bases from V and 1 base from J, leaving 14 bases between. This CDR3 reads CATGFGGSYNEQFF. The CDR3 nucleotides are TGTGCCACCGGCTTCGGTGGGTCCTACAATGAGCAGTTCTTC.

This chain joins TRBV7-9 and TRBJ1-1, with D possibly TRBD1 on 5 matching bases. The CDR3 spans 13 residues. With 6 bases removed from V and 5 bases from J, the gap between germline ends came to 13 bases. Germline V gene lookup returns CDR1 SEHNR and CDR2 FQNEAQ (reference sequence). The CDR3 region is CASRDRKSTEAFF. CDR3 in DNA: TGTGCCAGCAGAGACAGAAAATCGACTGAAGCTTTCTTT.

CDR3 bases: TGTGCCAGCGGACTTGGGGTGGGTTCACCCCTCCACTTT. Its protein is CASGLGVGSPLHF. J is TRBJ1-6 and V is TRBV7-9; D not resolved. The CDR3 is 13 residues long. Trimming stripped 8 bases from V and 9 bases from J, with 14 bases between. Germline CDR1 and CDR2: SEHNR and FQNEAQ (reference sequence).

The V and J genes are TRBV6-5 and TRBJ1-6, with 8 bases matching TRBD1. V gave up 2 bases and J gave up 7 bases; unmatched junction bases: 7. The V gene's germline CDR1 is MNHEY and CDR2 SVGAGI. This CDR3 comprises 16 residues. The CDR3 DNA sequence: TGTGCCAGCAGTTACACTACCCGGACAGGGAATTCACCCCTCCACTTT. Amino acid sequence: CASSYTTRTGNSPLHF.

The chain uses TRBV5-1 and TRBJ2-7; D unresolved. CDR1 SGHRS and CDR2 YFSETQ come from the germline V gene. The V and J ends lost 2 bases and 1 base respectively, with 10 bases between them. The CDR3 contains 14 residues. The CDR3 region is CASSFVGDSYEQYF. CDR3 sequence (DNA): TGCGCCAGCAGCTTCGTAGGAGATTCCTACGAGCAGTACTTC.

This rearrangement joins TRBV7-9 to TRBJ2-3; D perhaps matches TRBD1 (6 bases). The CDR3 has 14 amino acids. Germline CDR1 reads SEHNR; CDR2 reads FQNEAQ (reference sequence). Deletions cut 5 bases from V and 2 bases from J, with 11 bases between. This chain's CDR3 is CASSLRGSTDTQYF. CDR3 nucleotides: TGTGCCAGCAGCCTCAGGGGCTCCACAGATACGCAGTATTTT. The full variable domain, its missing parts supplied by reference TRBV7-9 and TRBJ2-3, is DTGVSQNPRHKITKRGQNVTFRCDPISEHNRLYWYRQTLGQGPEFLTYFQNEAQLEKSRLLSDRFSAERPKGSFSTLEIQRTEQGDSAMYLCASSLRGSTDTQYFGPGTRLTVL.

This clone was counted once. The CDR3 nucleotides read TGTGCCAGCAGTGAGTGGGGAGAATCTCCTGAAGCTTTCTTT. Encoded protein: CASSEWGESPEAFF. This chain joins TRBV25-1 and TRBJ1-1; D not certain. Germline loops: CDR1 MGHDK, CDR2 SYGVNS. The CDR3 covers 14 residues. V dropped 3 bases and J dropped 6 bases, with 14 bases sitting between them.

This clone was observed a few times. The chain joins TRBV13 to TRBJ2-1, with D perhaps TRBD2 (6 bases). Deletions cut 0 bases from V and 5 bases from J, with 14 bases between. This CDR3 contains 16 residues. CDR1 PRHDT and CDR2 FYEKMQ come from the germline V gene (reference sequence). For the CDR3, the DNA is TGTGCCAGCAGCTTAGGTTTGGGGGGAATACACAATGAGCAGTTCTTC. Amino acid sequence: CASSLGLGGIHNEQFF.

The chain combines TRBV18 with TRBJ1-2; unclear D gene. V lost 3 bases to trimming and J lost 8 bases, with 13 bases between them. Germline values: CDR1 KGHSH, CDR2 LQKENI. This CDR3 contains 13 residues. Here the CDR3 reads CASSPQEDRGYTF. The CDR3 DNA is TGTGCCAGCTCACCGCAGGAGGATCGCGGCTACACCTTC. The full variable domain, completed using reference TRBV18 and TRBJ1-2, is NAGVMQNPRHLVRRRGQEARLRCSPMKGHSHVYWYRQLPEEGLKFMVYLQKENIIDESGMPKERFSAEFPKEGPSILRIQQVVRGDSAAYFCASSPQEDRGYTFGSGTRLTVV.

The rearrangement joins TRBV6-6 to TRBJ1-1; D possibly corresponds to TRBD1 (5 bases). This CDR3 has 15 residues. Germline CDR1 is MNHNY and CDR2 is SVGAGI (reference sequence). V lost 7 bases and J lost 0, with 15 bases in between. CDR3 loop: CASNNWGGLNTEAFF. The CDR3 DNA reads TGTGCCAGCAACAACTGGGGCGGTTTGAACACTGAAGCTTTCTTT.

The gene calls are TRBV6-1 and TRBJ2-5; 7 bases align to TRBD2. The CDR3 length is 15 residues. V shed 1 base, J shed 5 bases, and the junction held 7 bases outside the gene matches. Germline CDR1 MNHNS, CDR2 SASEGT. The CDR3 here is CASSEVAGDPETQYF. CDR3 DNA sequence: TGTGCCAGCAGTGAAGTTGCGGGGGATCCGGAGACCCAGTACTTC.

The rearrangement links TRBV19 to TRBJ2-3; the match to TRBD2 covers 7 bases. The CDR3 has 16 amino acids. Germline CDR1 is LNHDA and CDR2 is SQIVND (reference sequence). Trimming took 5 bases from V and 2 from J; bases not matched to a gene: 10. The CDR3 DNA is TGTGCCAGTAGTGCAGCAGGGCGGGGGTACACAGATACGCAGTATTTT. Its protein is CASSAAGRGYTDTQYF.

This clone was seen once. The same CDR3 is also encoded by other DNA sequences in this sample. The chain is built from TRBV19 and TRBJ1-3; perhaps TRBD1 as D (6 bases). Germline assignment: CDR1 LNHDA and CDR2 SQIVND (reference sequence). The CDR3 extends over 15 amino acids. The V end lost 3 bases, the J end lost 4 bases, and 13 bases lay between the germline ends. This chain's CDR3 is CASSMERGTGNTIYF. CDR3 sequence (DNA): TGTGCCAGTAGTATGGAGAGGGGGACAGGAAACACCATATATTTT.

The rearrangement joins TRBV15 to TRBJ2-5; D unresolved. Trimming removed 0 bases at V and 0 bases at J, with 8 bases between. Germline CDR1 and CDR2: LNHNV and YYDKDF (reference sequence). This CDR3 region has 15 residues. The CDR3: CATSRDLGYQETQYF. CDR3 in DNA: TGTGCCACCAGCAGAGATCTCGGCTACCAAGAGACCCAGTACTTC.

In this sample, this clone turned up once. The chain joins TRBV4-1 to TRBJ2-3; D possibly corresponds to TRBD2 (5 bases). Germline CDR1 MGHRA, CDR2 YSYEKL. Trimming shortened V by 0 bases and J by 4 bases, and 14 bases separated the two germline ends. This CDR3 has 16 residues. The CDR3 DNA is TGCGCCAGCAGCCAAGACCTCACAGCGCGGGCAGATACGCAGTATTTT. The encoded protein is CASSQDLTARADTQYF.

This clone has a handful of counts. CDR3 coding DNA: TGTGCCAGCAGTTACTCGTGGGTGGGTAATAATGGCTACACCTTC. It specifies CASSYSWVGNNGYTF. The chain joins TRBV6-6 to TRBJ1-2; D gene uncertain. Germline V lookup: CDR1 MNHNY, CDR2 SVGAGI (reference sequence). The V gene lost 0 bases and the J gene lost 6 bases, with 14 bases spanning the gap. CDR3 length: 15 residues.

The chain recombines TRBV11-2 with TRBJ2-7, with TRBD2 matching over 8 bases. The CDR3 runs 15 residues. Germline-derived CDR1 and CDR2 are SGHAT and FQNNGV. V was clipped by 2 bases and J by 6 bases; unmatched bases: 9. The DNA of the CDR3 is TGTGCCAGCAGCTTAACCGGGACTAGTTCTTCCGAGCAGTACTTC. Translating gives CASSLTGTSSSEQYF.

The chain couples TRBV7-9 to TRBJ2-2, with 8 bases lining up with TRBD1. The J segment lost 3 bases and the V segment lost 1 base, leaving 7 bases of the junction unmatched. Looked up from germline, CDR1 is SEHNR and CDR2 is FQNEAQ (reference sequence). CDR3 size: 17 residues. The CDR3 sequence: CASSLGQGALDTGELFF. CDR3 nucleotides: TGTGCCAGCAGCTTAGGCCAGGGGGCTCTGGACACCGGGGAGCTGTTTTTT.

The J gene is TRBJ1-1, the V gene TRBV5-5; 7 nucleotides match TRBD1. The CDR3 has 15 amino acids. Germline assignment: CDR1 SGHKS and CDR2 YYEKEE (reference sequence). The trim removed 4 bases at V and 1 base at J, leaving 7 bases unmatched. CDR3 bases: TGTGCCAGCAGCACCAGGACAGGTTCGAACACTGAAGCTTTCTTT. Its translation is CASSTRTGSNTEAFF.

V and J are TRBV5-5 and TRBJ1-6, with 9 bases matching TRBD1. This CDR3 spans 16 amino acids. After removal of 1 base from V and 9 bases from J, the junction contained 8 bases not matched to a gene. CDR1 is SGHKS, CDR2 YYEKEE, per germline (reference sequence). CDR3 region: CASSLTRGQGISPLHF. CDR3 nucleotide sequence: TGTGCCAGCAGCTTGACGCGGGGACAGGGAATTTCACCCCTCCACTTT.

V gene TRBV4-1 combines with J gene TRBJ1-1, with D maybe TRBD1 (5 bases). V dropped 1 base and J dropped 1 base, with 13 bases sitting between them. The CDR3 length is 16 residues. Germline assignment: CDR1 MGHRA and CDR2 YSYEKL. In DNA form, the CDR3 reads TGCGCCAGCAGCCAAGGAACGGGACGGCGGAACACTGAAGCTTTCTTT. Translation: CASSQGTGRRNTEAFF.

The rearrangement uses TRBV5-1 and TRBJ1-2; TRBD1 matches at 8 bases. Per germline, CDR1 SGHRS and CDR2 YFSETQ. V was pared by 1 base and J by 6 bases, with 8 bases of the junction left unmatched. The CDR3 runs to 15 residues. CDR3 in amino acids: CASSLNTGGENGYTF. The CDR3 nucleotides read TGCGCCAGCAGCTTGAATACAGGGGGAGAGAATGGCTACACCTTC.

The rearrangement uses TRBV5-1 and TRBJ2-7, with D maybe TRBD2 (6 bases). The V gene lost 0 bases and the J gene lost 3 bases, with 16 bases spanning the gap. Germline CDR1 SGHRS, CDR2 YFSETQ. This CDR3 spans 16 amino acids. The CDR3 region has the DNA TGCGCCAGCAGCTTGGTGGGGGGAAGGGGCCTCTACGAGCAGTACTTC. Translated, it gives CASSLVGGRGLYEQYF.